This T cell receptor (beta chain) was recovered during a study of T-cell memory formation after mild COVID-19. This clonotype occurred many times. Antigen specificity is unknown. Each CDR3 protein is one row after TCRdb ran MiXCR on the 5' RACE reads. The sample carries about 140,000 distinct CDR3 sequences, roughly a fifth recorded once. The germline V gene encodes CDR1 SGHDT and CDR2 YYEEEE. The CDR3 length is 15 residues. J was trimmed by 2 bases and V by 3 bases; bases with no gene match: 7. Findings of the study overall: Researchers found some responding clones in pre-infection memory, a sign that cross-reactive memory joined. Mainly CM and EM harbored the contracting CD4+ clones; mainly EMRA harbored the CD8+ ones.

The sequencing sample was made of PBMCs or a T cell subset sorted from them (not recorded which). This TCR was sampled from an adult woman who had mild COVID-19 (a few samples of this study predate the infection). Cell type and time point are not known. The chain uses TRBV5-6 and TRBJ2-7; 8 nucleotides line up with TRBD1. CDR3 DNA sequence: TGTGCCAGCAGCTCCCCATCGGACAGGGCCTACGAGCAGTACTTC. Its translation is CASSSPSDRAYEQYF. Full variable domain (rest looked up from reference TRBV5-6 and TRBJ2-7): DAGVTQSPTHLIKTRGQQVTLRCSPKSGHDTVSWYQQALGQGPQFIFQYYEEEERQRGNFPDRFSGHQFPNYSSELNVNALLLGDSALYLCASSSPSDRAYEQYFGPGTRLTVT.